This T cell receptor beta chain was identified in a study of CD8+ T cells in alopecia areata. Study background: Treated individuals took tofacitinib by mouth, 5 to 10 mg twice daily.

CDR3 length: 11 amino acids. Germline V gene sequence: CDR1 SQVTM, CDR2 ANQGSEA. The authors extracted RNA and reverse transcribed it into cDNA as the sequencing template. Sequencing used immunoSEQ multiplex PCR; TCRdb keeps in-frame clones, though not all of them. The data contain about 130,000 clones, 49% of them singletons. The chain uses TRBV29-1 and TRBJ2-5; D remains ambiguous. The tail of the sequence fits TRBJ2-7 better, so the J call may be wrong. This clonotype was sampled from a human donor with alopecia areata. The sample was CD8+ T cells sorted from blood, taken at week 0. This CDR3 reads CSVEVHYEQYF. For the CDR3, the DNA is TGCAGCGTTGAAGTCCACTACGAGCAGTACTTC.